The next 29 T cell receptor beta chains were all read from a single sample in a study of beta chain features in type 1 diabetes. Findings of the study overall: There was a moderate but significant shortening of TCRB CDR3s in all four CD4+ subsets of Type 1 diabetes patients.

Their recognized antigens are unknown. Since all of the isolated RNA was reverse transcribed, expressed TCRB transcripts were what got sequenced. Produced via immunoSEQ multiplex PCR; TCRdb's table is partial and in-frame only. The sample lists 95,000 to 150,000 clones, around 15% seen once, with about 2.1% in the top ten. Sequencing was done on a sample of central memory CD4+ T cells from blood. Source of these receptors: a man aged 25-40 years with type 1 diabetes.

This chain links TRBV30 with TRBJ2-5; D remains ambiguous. The CDR3 length is 11 residues. V lost 4 bases to trimming and J lost 4 bases, with 7 bases between them. From germline, CDR1 is GTSNPN and CDR2 SVGIG (reference sequence). CDR3: CAWILRETQYF. The CDR3 nucleotides read TGTGCCTGGATTCTCCGAGAGACCCAGTACTTC.

The chain has TRBV19 and TRBJ2-1, with 7 nucleotides matching TRBD1. Germline V lookup: CDR1 LNHDA, CDR2 SQIVND (reference sequence). This CDR3 comprises 14 residues. The V gene end was trimmed by 7 bases and the J gene end by 7 bases; junction bases not matched to a gene: 10. The CDR3 loop reads CASTPPTGLNEQFF. CDR3 DNA sequence: TGTGCCAGTACCCCCCCGACAGGGTTGAATGAGCAGTTCTTC.

This clone was seen at least ten times. V usage is TRBV23-1 and J usage is TRBJ1-2, with D possibly TRBD1 on 6 matching bases. TRBV23-1 is placed among ORFs of uncertain function. The CDR3 runs to 17 residues. V shed 7 bases and J shed 5 bases, with 26 bases lying between them. The CDR3 nucleotides are TGCGCCAGCACCTCAGGGGCGACGGGTGTGGTGTTTTATGGCTACACCTTC. Residues: CASTSGATGVVFYGYTF.

Ten or more counts support this clone. Here the CDR3 DNA reads TGTGCCAGCAGAAGGACAGGGTACTACGAGCAGTACTTC. Its protein is CASRRTGYYEQYF. V and J are TRBV2 and TRBJ2-7; 8 bases are shared with TRBD1. In germline, CDR1 is SNHLY, CDR2 FYNNEI. The CDR3 covers 13 residues. J gave up 3 bases and V 6 bases, and 4 bases lay outside the gene matches.

This clone was detected a few times. This chain uses TRBV18 with TRBJ2-3; 9 bases align to TRBD2. V dropped 0 bases and J dropped 0; count of bases not matched to a gene: 1. The germline V gene encodes CDR1 KGHSH and CDR2 LQKENI. The CDR3 covers 16 residues. CDR3 amino acids: CASSPPSGGSTDTQYF. The CDR3, as DNA: TGTGCCAGCTCACCACCCAGCGGGGGGAGCACAGATACGCAGTATTTT.

The chain links TRBV5-8 to TRBJ2-3, with TRBD1 matching over 9 bases. The ends lost 4 bases at V and 7 bases at J; junction bases unmatched: 7. Germline values: CDR1 SGHTS, CDR2 YDEGEE. The CDR3 is 14 residues long. The CDR3 sequence is CASSGDRVRNTQYF. In nucleotides, the CDR3 is TGTGCCAGCAGCGGGGACAGGGTACGGAATACGCAGTATTTT.

This clone was seen a few times. The chain joins TRBV6-5 to TRBJ2-1; the D is unclear. V was shortened by 1 base and J by 5 bases, with 9 bases between the two germline ends. The CDR3 is made up of 14 amino acids. Germline V gene lookup returns CDR1 MNHEY and CDR2 SVGAGI. Here the CDR3 DNA reads TGTGCCAGCAGTTACTTAGTATCGAACAATGAGCAGTTCTTC. It codes for CASSYLVSNNEQFF.

This clone has only one observation. The chain joins TRBV7-8 to TRBJ1-4; 10 positions match TRBD1. Germline V gene sequence: CDR1 SGHVS, CDR2 FQNEAQ. The V segment lost 5 bases and the J segment 8 bases; nucleotides outside the gene matches: 5. CDR3 length: 14 amino acids. The DNA of the CDR3 is TGTGCCAGCAGCGCGGGACAGGGGCCCGAAAAACTGTTTTTT. Its protein product is CASSAGQGPEKLFF.

This clone occurred a few times. Other nucleotide sequences in the sample specify the same CDR3. The chain carries TRBV29-1 and TRBJ2-5; D is possibly TRBD2 (5 bases). The V and J ends lost 3 bases and 2 bases respectively, with 10 bases between them. The CDR3 covers 13 residues. Per germline, CDR1 SQVTM and CDR2 ANQGSEA. The CDR3 protein is CSVDNRRQETQYF. CDR3 in DNA: TGCAGCGTTGATAATAGGAGGCAAGAGACCCAGTACTTC.

This clone has more than one count but fewer than ten. The rearrangement joins TRBV1 to TRBJ2-7; TRBD2 is the table's D call, not checked against the DNA. TRBV1 is termed a pseudogene. This CDR3 spans 9 amino acids. For the CDR3, the DNA is TGCACCAGCGAGGGAAAGCAGTACTTC. As protein: CTSEGKQYF.

This chain uses TRBV29-1 with TRBJ2-2; D is possibly TRBD1 (6 bases). The CDR3 has 12 residues. Trimming removed 7 bases at V and 6 bases at J, with 12 bases between. Per the germline V gene, CDR1 is SQVTM and CDR2 is ANQGSEA. Here the CDR3 reads CSGWTAAGELFF. In nucleotides, the CDR3 is TGCAGCGGGTGGACAGCTGCCGGGGAGCTGTTTTTT.

This clone was counted between two and nine times. This chain's CDR3 is CASLAGTGSNEQFF. The DNA for the CDR3 is TGTGCCAGCTTAGCCGGGACAGGGTCGAATGAGCAGTTCTTC. The genes are TRBV18 and TRBJ2-1; TRBD1 aligns across 9 bases. CDR3 length: 14 residues. The germline V gene has CDR1 KGHSH and CDR2 LQKENI. V trimming: 7 bases; J trimming: 7 bases; junction bases outside the gene matches: 8.

V is TRBV13 and J is TRBJ1-2; D is uncertain. Germline V lookup: CDR1 PRHDT, CDR2 FYEKMQ (reference sequence). The CDR3 is 12 amino acids. The ends were cut back, 5 bases at V and 8 bases at J, with 12 bases in the middle. The CDR3 sequence is CASSRGEEGYTF. CDR3 coding DNA: TGTGCCAGCAGCCGGGGTGAGGAGGGCTACACCTTC.

V and J are TRBV20-1 and TRBJ2-5; the D gene is possibly TRBD2 (5 bases). V gave up 3 bases and J gave up 4 bases, with 6 bases separating them. The germline CDR1 and CDR2 sequences are DFQATT and SNEGSKA (reference sequence). The CDR3 contains 11 residues. CDR3 nucleotides: TGCAGTGCTAGCGGGGTAGAGACCCAGTACTTC. It translates to CSASGVETQYF.

The chain has TRBV20-1 and TRBJ1-4, with no clear D. Trimming stripped 4 bases from V and 7 bases from J, with 7 bases between. The CDR3 extends over 11 amino acids. Germline-derived CDR1 and CDR2 are DFQATT and SNEGSKA (reference sequence). DNA for the CDR3: TGCAGTGCTACAGTAGGTGAAAAACTGTTTTTT. Translation: CSATVGEKLFF.

The rearrangement joins TRBV5-8 to TRBJ2-1; possible D gene TRBD2, 7 bases. The length of the CDR3 is 16 residues. The ends were cut back, 2 bases at V and 4 bases at J, with 16 bases in the middle. The germline V gene has CDR1 SGHTS and CDR2 YDEGEE. In DNA, the CDR3 is TGTGCCAGCAGCTTTTTTGCGGGGGCGGTTTACAATGAGCAGTTCTTC. This translates into CASSFFAGAVYNEQFF.

The chain is built from TRBV30 and TRBJ2-5; D not resolved. Per germline, CDR1 GTSNPN and CDR2 SVGIG (reference sequence). CDR3 size: 14 residues. Trimming left V 2 bases short and J 4 bases short, with 14 bases between. CDR3 coding DNA: TGTGCCTGGAGTCCGGGCCTACAACTAGAGACCCAGTACTTC. Encoded protein: CAWSPGLQLETQYF.

The sample holds a few counts of this clone. The CDR3 DNA is TGCGCCAGCAGCCCGACAGGGGAAGGTCAAGAGACCCAGTACTTC. Translated, it gives CASSPTGEGQETQYF. The V and J genes are TRBV5-1 and TRBJ2-5; 8 bases map to TRBD1. Germline trimming cut 4 bases from V and 2 bases from J; bases unmatched to any gene: 7. CDR3 size: 15 residues. CDR1 is SGHRS and CDR2 is YFSETQ in the germline V gene. Supplemented by reference TRBV5-1 and TRBJ2-5, the full variable domain reads KAGVTQTPRYLIKTRGQQVTLSCSPISGHRSVSWYQQTPGQGLQFLFEYFSETQRNKGNFPGRFSGRQFSNSRSEMNVSTLELGDSALYLCASSPTGEGQETQYFGPGTRLLVL.

The chain has TRBV7-2 and TRBJ1-5; D is uncertain. Trimming stripped 1 base from V and 6 bases from J, with 10 bases between. Germline assignment: CDR1 SGHTA and CDR2 FQGNSA. The CDR3 contains 14 residues. As DNA, the CDR3 is TGTGCCAGCAGCTTAGAATCCGTATTTCAGCCCCAGCATTTT. Protein: CASSLESVFQPQHF.

The gene calls are TRBV5-4 and TRBJ2-3, with D unclear. Germline V gene lookup returns CDR1 SGHNT and CDR2 YYREEE (reference sequence). Trimming stripped 5 bases from V and 6 bases from J, with 13 bases between. CDR3 length: 13 amino acids. The CDR3 reads CASRQTSSDTQYF. The CDR3 DNA follows: TGTGCCAGCAGACAGACAAGCTCTGATACGCAGTATTTT.

This clone appeared a few times. The rearrangement uses TRBV7-9 and TRBJ1-4, with TRBD1 matching 9 bases. CDR3 length: 16 residues. Trimming cost V 5 bases and J 4 bases; bases outside gene matches: 8. Germline V lookup: CDR1 SEHNR, CDR2 FQNEAQ (reference sequence). The CDR3 region is CASSPMGQGLNEKLFF. The CDR3 bases are TGTGCCAGCAGCCCCATGGGACAGGGCCTTAATGAAAAACTGTTTTTT.

The rearrangement links TRBV4-2 to TRBJ2-6, with 8 bases that match TRBD1. Germline CDR1 and CDR2: LGHNA and YNFKEQ. The CDR3 has 17 residues. The V gene end was trimmed by 1 base and the J gene end by 3 bases; junction bases not matched to a gene: 5. CDR3 residues: CASSQVRTGFGANVLTF. In DNA form, the CDR3 reads TGTGCCAGCAGCCAAGTGAGGACAGGGTTTGGGGCCAACGTCCTGACTTTC.

The genes are TRBV18 and TRBJ2-1, with 8 bases identical to TRBD2. The ends lost 5 bases at V and 3 bases at J; junction bases unmatched: 6. The CDR3 is 15 amino acids. The germline CDR1 and CDR2 sequences are KGHSH and LQKENI. CDR3 bases: TGTGCCAGCTCATCAACTAGCGGAGACTACAATGAGCAGTTCTTC. Amino acids: CASSSTSGDYNEQFF.

In this sample, this clone turned up a few times. The chain uses TRBV27 and TRBJ1-5; 9 positions agree with TRBD1. Per the germline V gene, CDR1 is MNHEY and CDR2 is SMNVEV (reference sequence). V shed 5 bases, J shed 5 bases, and the junction held 4 bases outside the gene matches. The CDR3 consists of 14 residues. CDR3 amino acids: CASSATGGYQPQHF. DNA of the CDR3: TGTGCCAGCAGTGCGACAGGGGGGTATCAGCCCCAGCATTTT.

The sample holds a few counts of this clone. This chain connects TRBV10-3 to TRBJ2-7; weak D call: TRBD1 (6 bases). CDR1 and CDR2 from the germline V gene are ENHRY and SYGVKD. This CDR3 contains 14 residues. Deletions cut 10 bases from V and 0 bases from J, with 16 bases between. DNA for the CDR3: TGTGCCAGCAGGCCGACAGGATACTCCTACGAGCAGTACTTC. Protein: CASRPTGYSYEQYF.

The chain carries TRBV4-3 and TRBJ2-7; D not resolved. CDR1 and CDR2 from the germline V gene are LGHNA and YSLEER. This CDR3 region has 13 residues. V shed 0 bases and J shed 2 bases, with 5 bases lying between them. CDR3 DNA: TGCGCCAGCAGCCAAGATGAGACCTACGAGCAGTACTTC. Translating it yields CASSQDETYEQYF.

The CDR3: CASSFWVSSGNTIYF. The CDR3 coding sequence is TGTGCCAGCAGTTTCTGGGTTAGCTCTGGAAACACCATATATTTT. The chain employs TRBV28 and TRBJ1-3, with D hard to call. V was cut by 3 bases and J by 0 bases, with 9 bases left in between. Germline lookup yields CDR1 MDHEN and CDR2 SYDVKM. The CDR3 runs to 15 residues.

This clone turned up a few times. V and J are TRBV18 and TRBJ2-3, with a possible D match to TRBD1 (6 bases). The CDR3 is made up of 13 amino acids. Per germline, CDR1 KGHSH and CDR2 LQKENI. The ends were cut back, 3 bases at V and 6 bases at J, with 10 bases in the middle. Written as DNA, the CDR3 is TGTGCCAGCTCACCCGCTGACAGGGATACGCAGTATTTT. It is translated as CASSPADRDTQYF.

V usage is TRBV6-5 and J usage is TRBJ1-1; D perhaps matches TRBD1 (6 bases). V was clipped by 2 bases and J by 5 bases, with 15 bases between them. Germline V gene sequence: CDR1 MNHEY, CDR2 SVGAGI. The CDR3 is 15 amino acids. The CDR3, as DNA: TGTGCCAGCAGTTACCGAGGGACACCTGGAACTGAAGCTTTCTTT. Translated: CASSYRGTPGTEAFF.